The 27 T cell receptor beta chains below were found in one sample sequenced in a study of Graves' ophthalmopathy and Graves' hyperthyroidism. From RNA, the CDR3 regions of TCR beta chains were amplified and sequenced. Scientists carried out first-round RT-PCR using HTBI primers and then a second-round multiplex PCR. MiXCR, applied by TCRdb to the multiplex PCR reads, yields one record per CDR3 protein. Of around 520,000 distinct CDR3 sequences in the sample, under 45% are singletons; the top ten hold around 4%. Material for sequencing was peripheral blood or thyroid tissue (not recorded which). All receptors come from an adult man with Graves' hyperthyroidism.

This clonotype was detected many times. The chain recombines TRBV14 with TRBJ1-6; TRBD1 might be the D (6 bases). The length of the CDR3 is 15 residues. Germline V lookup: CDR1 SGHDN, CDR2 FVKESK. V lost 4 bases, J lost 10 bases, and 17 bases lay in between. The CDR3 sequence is CASSLLRGGGSPLHF. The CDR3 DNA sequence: TGTGCCAGCAGCCTACTCAGGGGCGGGGGATCACCCCTCCACTTT.

The chain's CDR3 is CSGRWETQYF. The CDR3 coding sequence is TGCAGCGGGAGGTGGGAGACCCAGTACTTC. The V call is TRBV29-1, the J call TRBJ2-5; D perhaps matches TRBD2 (5 bases). Germline V CDR1 and CDR2: SQVTM, ANQGSEA. V was cut by 7 bases and J by 5 bases, with 8 bases left in between. This CDR3 has 10 residues.

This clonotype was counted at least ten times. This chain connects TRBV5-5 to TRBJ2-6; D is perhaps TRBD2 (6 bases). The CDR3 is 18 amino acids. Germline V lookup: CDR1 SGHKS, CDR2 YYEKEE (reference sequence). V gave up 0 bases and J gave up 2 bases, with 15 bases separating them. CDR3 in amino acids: CASSLVGAWEAGANVLTF. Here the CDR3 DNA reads TGTGCCAGCAGCTTGGTTGGGGCATGGGAGGCTGGGGCCAACGTCCTGACTTTC. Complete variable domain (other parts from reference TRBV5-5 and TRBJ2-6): DAGVTQSPTHLIKTRGQQVTLRCSPISGHKSVSWYQQVLGQGPQFIFQYYEKEERGRGNFPDRFSARQFPNYSSELNVNALLLGDSALYLCASSLVGAWEAGANVLTFGAGSRLTVL.

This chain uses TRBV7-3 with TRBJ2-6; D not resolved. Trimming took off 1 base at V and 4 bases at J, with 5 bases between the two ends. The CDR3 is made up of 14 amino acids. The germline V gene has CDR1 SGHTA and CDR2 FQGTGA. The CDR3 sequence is CASSLKSGANVLTF. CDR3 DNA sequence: TGTGCCAGCAGCTTAAAATCCGGGGCCAACGTCCTGACTTTC.

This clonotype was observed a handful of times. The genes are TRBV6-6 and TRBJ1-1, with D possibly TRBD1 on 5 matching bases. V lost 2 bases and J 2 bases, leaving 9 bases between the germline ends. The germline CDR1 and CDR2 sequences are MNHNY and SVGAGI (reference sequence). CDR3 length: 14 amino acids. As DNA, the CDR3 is TGTGCCAGCAGTTACACCACAGGAAACACTGAAGCTTTCTTT. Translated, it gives CASSYTTGNTEAFF.

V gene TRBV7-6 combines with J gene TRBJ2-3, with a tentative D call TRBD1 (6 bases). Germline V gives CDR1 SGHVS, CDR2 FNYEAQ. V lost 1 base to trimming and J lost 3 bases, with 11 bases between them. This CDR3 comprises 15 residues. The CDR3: CASSLGWGRTDTQYF. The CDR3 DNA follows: TGTGCCAGCAGCTTAGGTTGGGGGCGGACAGATACGCAGTATTTT.

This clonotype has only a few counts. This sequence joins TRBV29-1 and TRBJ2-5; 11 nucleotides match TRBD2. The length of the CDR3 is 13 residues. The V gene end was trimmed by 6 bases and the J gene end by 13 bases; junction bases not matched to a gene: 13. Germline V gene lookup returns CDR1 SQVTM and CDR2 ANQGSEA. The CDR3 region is CSVQGASGGTTYF. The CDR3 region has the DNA TGCAGCGTCCAAGGGGCTAGCGGGGGGACCACGTACTTC.

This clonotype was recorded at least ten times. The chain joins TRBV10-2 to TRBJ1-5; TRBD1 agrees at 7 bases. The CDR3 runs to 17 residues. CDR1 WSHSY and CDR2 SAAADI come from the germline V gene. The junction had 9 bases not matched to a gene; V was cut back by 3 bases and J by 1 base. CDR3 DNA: TGCGCCAGCAGTGAAATGGAGGGGGCGGGAAGCAATCAGCCCCAGCATTTT. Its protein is CASSEMEGAGSNQPQHF.

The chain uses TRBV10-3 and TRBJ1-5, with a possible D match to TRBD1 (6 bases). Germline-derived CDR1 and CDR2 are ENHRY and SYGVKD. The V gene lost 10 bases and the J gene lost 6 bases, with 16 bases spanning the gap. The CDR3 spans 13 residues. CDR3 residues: CASSTGTGQPQHF. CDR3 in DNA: TGTGCCAGCAGCACAGGGACGGGTCAGCCCCAGCATTTT.

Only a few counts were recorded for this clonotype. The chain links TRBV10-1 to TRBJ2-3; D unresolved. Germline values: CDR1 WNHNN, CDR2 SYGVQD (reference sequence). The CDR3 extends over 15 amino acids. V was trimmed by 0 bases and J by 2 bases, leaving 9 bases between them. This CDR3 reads CASSESPGPTDTQYF. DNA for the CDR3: TGCGCCAGCAGTGAGTCACCCGGCCCCACAGATACGCAGTATTTT.

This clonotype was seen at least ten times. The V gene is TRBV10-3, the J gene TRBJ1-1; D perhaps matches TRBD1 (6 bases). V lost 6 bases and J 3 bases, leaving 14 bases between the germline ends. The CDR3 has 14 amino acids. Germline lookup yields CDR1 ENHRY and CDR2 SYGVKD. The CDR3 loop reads CAISAHREDTEAFF. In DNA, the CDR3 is TGTGCCATCAGCGCCCACAGGGAAGACACTGAAGCTTTCTTT.

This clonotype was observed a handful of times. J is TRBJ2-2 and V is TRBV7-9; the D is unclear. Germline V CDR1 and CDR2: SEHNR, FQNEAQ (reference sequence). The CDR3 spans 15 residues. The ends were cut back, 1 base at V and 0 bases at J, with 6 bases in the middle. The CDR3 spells CASSLVSANTGELFF. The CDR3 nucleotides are TGTGCCAGCAGCTTAGTCAGCGCGAACACCGGGGAGCTGTTTTTT.

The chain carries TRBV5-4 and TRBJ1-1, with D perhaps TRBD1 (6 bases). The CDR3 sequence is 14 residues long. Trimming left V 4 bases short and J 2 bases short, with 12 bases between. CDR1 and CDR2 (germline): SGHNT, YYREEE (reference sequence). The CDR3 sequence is CASSTQQGNTEAFF. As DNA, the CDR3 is TGTGCCAGCAGCACGCAACAGGGCAACACTGAAGCTTTCTTT.

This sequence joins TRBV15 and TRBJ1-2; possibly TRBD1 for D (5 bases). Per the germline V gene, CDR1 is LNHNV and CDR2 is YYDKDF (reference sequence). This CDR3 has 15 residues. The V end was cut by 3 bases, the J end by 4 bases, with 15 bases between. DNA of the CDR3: TGTGCCACCAGCAGTTTTGCAGGGTCTGGCTATGGCTACACCTTC. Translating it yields CATSSFAGSGYGYTF.

The CDR3 nucleotides read TGTGCCAGCAGTTTTGGGACAGGCATAGATGAGCAGTACTTC. Encoded protein: CASSFGTGIDEQYF. The chain employs TRBV12-3 or TRBV12-4 and TRBJ2-7, with 8 bases fitting TRBD1. CDR3 length: 14 amino acids. With V trimmed by 3 bases and J by 7 bases, 8 bases remained unmatched.

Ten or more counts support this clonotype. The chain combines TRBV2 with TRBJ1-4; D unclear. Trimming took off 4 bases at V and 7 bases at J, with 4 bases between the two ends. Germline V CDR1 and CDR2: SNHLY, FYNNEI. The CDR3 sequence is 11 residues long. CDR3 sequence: CASSVGEKLFF. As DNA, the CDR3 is TGTGCCAGCAGTGTTGGTGAAAAACTGTTTTTT.

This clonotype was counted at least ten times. The CDR3 loop is CASSPGQEMPLSYEQYF. The CDR3 region has the DNA TGTGCCAGCAGCCCCGGACAGGAGATGCCCTTAAGCTACGAGCAGTACTTC. The chain couples TRBV14 to TRBJ2-7; 7 positions match TRBD1. The V segment lost 4 bases and the J segment 3 bases; nucleotides outside the gene matches: 15. In germline, CDR1 is SGHDN, CDR2 FVKESK. This CDR3 comprises 17 residues.

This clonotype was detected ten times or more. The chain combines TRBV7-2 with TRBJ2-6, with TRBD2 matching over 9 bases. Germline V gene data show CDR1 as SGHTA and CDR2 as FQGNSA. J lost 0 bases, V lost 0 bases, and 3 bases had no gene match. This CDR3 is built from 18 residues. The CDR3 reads CASSLALAGTSGANVLTF. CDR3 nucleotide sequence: TGTGCCAGCAGCTTAGCCCTAGCGGGGACCTCTGGGGCCAACGTCCTGACTTTC. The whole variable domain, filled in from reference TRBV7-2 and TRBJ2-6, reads GAGVSQSPSNKVTEKGKDVELRCDPISGHTALYWYRQSLGQGLEFLIYFQGNSAPDKSGLPSDRFSAERTGGSVSTLTIQRTQQEDSAVYLCASSLALAGTSGANVLTFGAGSRLTVL.

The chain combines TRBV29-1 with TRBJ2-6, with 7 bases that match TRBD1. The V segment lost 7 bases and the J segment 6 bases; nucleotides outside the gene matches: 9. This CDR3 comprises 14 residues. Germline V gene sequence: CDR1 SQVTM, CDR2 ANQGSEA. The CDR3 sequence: CSGTMTGKANVLTF. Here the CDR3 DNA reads TGCAGCGGGACAATGACAGGGAAGGCCAACGTCCTGACTTTC.

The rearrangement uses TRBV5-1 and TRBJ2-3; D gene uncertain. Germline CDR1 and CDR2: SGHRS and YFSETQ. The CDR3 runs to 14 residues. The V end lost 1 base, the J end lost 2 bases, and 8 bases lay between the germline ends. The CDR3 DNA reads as TGCGCCAGCAGCTTGTCTCTGTCCACAGATACGCAGTATTTT. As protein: CASSLSLSTDTQYF.

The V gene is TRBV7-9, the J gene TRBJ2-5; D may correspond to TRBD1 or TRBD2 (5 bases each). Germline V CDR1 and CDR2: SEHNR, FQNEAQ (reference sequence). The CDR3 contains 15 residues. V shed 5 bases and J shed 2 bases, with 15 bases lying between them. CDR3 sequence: CASSTPGTVQETQYF. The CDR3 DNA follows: TGTGCCAGCAGCACGCCCGGGACGGTTCAAGAGACCCAGTACTTC.

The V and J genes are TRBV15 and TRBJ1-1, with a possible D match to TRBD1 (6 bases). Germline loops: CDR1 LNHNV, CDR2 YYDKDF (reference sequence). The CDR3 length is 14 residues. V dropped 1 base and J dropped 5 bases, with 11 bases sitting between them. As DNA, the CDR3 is TGTGCCACCAGCAGAGCAGGGGTTGAGACTGAAGCTTTCTTT. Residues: CATSRAGVETEAFF.

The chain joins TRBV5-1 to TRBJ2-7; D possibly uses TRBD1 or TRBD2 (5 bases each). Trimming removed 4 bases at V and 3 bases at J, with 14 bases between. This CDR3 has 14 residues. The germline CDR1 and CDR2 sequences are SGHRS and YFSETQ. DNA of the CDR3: TGCGCCAGCAGCACGGGACCAGCGGACTACGAGCAGTACTTC. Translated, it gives CASSTGPADYEQYF.

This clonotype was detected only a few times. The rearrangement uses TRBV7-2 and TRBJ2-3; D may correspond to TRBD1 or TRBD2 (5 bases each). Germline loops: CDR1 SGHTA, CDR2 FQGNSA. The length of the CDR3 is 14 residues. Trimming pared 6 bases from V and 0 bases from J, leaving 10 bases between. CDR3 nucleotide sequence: TGTGCCAGCAGTGGGACGGGGAGCACAGATACGCAGTATTTT. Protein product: CASSGTGSTDTQYF.

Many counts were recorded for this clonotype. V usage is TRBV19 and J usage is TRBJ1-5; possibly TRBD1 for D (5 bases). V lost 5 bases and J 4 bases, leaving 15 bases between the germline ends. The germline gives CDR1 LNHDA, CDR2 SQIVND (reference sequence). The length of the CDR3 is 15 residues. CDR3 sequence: CASSGGLVGNQPQHF. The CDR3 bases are TGTGCCAGTAGTGGGGGACTGGTAGGGAATCAGCCCCAGCATTTT.

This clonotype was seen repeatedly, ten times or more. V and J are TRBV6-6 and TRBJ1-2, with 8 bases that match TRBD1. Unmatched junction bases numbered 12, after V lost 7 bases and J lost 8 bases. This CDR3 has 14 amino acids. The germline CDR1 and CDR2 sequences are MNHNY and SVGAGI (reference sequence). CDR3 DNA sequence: TGTGCCAGCACCCGACAGGGGCAGGGCGACGGCTACACCTTC. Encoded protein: CASTRQGQGDGYTF.

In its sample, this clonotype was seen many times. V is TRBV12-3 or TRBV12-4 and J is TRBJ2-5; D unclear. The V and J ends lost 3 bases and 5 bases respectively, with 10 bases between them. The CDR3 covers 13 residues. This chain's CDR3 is CASSFSNGETQYF. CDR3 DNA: TGTGCCAGCAGTTTCAGTAATGGGGAGACCCAGTACTTC.